These T cell receptor beta chains were read from a single sample in a study of blood T cell repertoires in COVID-19. The method was immunoSEQ multiplex PCR; TCRdb's version includes in-frame clones alone and lacks a portion of them. The sample records about 59,000 clones, roughly 80% being singletons. Sequenced input: peripheral blood. All receptors derive from a human donor in a cohort sampled during active COVID-19. The CDR3 runs from the conserved cysteine through the conserved F or W. D genes are given only for firm matches. The size field is filled for only some rows; it gives once, few, many or a size class.

size	V	D	J	DNA	CDR3
-	TRBV7-2	TRBD1	TRBJ2-7	TGTGCCAGCAGCCTATTAGGGTCAGGGGGTTTAGAGGAGCAGTACTTC	CASSLLGSGGLEEQYF
-	TRBV2	-	TRBJ2-2	TGTGCCAGCATGGCTGTTAACACCGGGGAGCTGTTTTTT	CASMAVNTGELFF
-	TRBV28	-	TRBJ1-5	TGTGCCAGCCGCTCAGGGGCCTATGAGCCCCAGCATTTT	CASRSGAYEPQHF
-	TRBV4-3	-	TRBJ1-5	TGCGCCAGCAGCCAGTACCGGGACATAAGGTCCAATCAGCCCCAGCATTTT	CASSQYRDIRSNQPQHF
-	TRBV19	-	TRBJ1-1	TGTGCCAGTAGTGTGGGCTATTCGACAGGTTTAAACACTGAAGCTTTCTTT	CASSVGYSTGLNTEAFF
-	TRBV6-1	-	TRBJ1-1	TGTGCCAGCAGTGCCCAAGGCGGTATCATGAACACTGAAGCTTTCTTT	CASSAQGGIMNTEAFF
-	TRBV3-1/TRBV3-2	TRBD1	TRBJ1-1	TGTGCCAGCAGTCAATCGCCGGGACAGGGAGAAGCTTTCTTT	CASSQSPGQGEAFF
-	TRBV18	-	TRBJ1-3	TGTGCCAGCTCCCGAGGGACACTGAGCTCTGGAAACACCATATATTTT	CASSRGTLSSGNTIYF
-	TRBV27	-	TRBJ1-1	TGTGCCAGCAGTTTATCGAGGTCTGCCGGTGAAGCTTTCTTT	CASSLSRSAGEAFF
-	TRBV6-6	-	TRBJ2-5	TGTGCCAGCAGTCGGGGAGGGGGGTCCGGACTCCAAGAGACCCAGTACTTC	CASSRGGGSGLQETQYF
-	TRBV30	TRBD2	TRBJ2-1	TGTGCCTGCCCGTATGGGACTAGCGGGAGGGGGGGGTACAATGAGCAGTTCTTC	CACPYGTSGRGGYNEQFF
-	TRBV7-2	-	TRBJ1-4	TGTGCCAGCAGCCGCGAGCCGACTAATGAAAAACTGTTTTTT	CASSREPTNEKLFF
-	TRBV10-3	-	TRBJ1-5	TGTGCCATCAGTGTCTTAGAAAATCAGCCCCAGCATTTT	CAISVLENQPQHF
-	TRBV2	-	TRBJ1-5	TGTGCCAGCGAGAAAGGGGTCGGCAATCAGCCCCAGCATTTT	CASEKGVGNQPQHF
-	TRBV18	TRBD1	TRBJ1-1	TGTGCCAGCTCACCAGAATTAGACAGGGGAAAAAGTGAAGCTTTCTTT	CASSPELDRGKSEAFF
few	TRBV25-1	TRBD2	TRBJ2-1	TGTGCCAGCAGTGAGTACAGCGGGGACAATGAGCAGTTCTTC	CASSEYSGDNEQFF
-	TRBV11-3	-	TRBJ1-1	TGTGCCAGCAGCTTAGCGGGGGACACTGAAGCTTTCTTT	CASSLAGDTEAFF
-	TRBV5-4	-	TRBJ2-5	TGTGCCAGCAGCCACGGTAGCGTACAAGAGACCCAGTACTTC	CASSHGSVQETQYF
-	TRBV28	-	TRBJ1-2	TGTGCCAGTCAGCCGGGACACCTTAACTATGGCTACACCTTC	CASQPGHLNYGYTF
few	TRBV27	-	TRBJ1-4	TGTGCCAGCAGTCCCCTCTCAAGACAGTCGCTGTTTTTT	CASSPLSRQSLFF
-	TRBV5-1	TRBD1	TRBJ1-4	TGCGCCAGCAGCCAGGGGGCAAGGGGTGTGGATGAAAAACTGTTTTTT	CASSQGARGVDEKLFF
-	TRBV27	TRBD2	TRBJ2-7	TGTGCCAGCAGTTTAGTAGCGGGGGTCGCCTACGAGCAGTACTTC	CASSLVAGVAYEQYF
-	TRBV6-2/TRBV6-3	TRBD2	TRBJ2-1	TGTGCCAGCAGTGACCTTGGCGGGGGGTACAATGAGCAGTTCTTC	CASSDLGGGYNEQFF
-	TRBV5-6	TRBD1	TRBJ1-2	TGTGCCAGCAGCTCGACAGGGGGCTTCCCTAACTATGGCTACACCTTC	CASSSTGGFPNYGYTF
-	TRBV27	TRBD2	TRBJ2-5	TGTGCCAGCACCTCTTACGGGCTAGCGGGAGAAGAGACCCAGTACTTC	CASTSYGLAGEETQYF
once	TRBV18	-	TRBJ1-1	-	CASSPLVAQGTFF
-	TRBV27	TRBD2	TRBJ2-5	TGTGCCAGCAGTTTATTTCCCCCTCTAGCGGGAGAAGAGACCCAGTACTTC	CASSLFPPLAGEETQYF
once	TRBV6-6	TRBD1	TRBJ2-1	TGTGCCAGCAGTCGGGGCAGACCACAGGGGGAACTAAGTGAGCAGTTCTTC	CASSRGRPQGELSEQFF
-	TRBV5-6	-	TRBJ2-1	TGTGCCAGCAGCTTGACCGACAGGTTTGAGTTCTTC	CASSLTDRFEFF
-	TRBV27	TRBD2	TRBJ2-7	TGTGCCAGCAGCCAGACTAGCGGGAGCCACGAGCAGTACTTC	CASSQTSGSHEQYF
-	TRBV3-1/TRBV3-2	TRBD2	TRBJ2-2	TGTGCCAGCAGCCTCGGACTAGCCGGCACCGGGGAGCTGTTTTTT	CASSLGLAGTGELFF
-	TRBV19	-	TRBJ2-3	TGTGCCAGTACAGATTTGGGCGGGAGCACAGATACGCAGTATTTT	CASTDLGGSTDTQYF
-	TRBV7-2	TRBD1	TRBJ1-6	TGTGCCAGCAGCCTCACCGGGACAGATAATTCACCCCTCCACTTT	CASSLTGTDNSPLHF
-	TRBV19	TRBD2	TRBJ2-7	TGTGCCAGTAGTACTAGCGGGAGCTCCTACGAGCAGTACTTC	CASSTSGSSYEQYF
-	TRBV5-1	TRBD2	TRBJ2-5	TGCGCCAGCAGCTTGGAACTAGCGGGAGAACAAGAGACCCAGTACTTC	CASSLELAGEQETQYF
-	TRBV6-5	TRBD1	TRBJ2-7	TGTGCCAGCAGGAGAGGGACAGGCATCTCCTACGAGCAGTACTTC	CASRRGTGISYEQYF
-	TRBV5-1	-	TRBJ2-2	TGCGCCAGCAGCTTGTTTCAGGGCGGGGAGCTGTTTTTT	CASSLFQGGELFF
-	TRBV28	-	TRBJ2-6	TGTGCCAGCAGCTATCCCGGGGTTTCTGGGGCCAACGTCCTGACTTTC	CASSYPGVSGANVLTF
-	TRBV6-1	-	TRBJ1-5	TGTGCCAGCAGTGAAGATCCCAGTGGCAATCAGCCCCAGCATTTT	CASSEDPSGNQPQHF
-	TRBV15	TRBD2	TRBJ2-7	TGTGCCACCAGCCCCCAGGCGGGGGCGGGGGGGAACGAGCAGTACTTC	CATSPQAGAGGNEQYF
-	TRBV6-5	-	TRBJ1-1	TGTGCCAGCAGTTACTCGCCAGGGAGGAGGACTGAAGCTTTCTTT	CASSYSPGRRTEAFF
-	TRBV5-1	-	TRBJ2-7	TGCGCCAGCAGCTTGGAGGACTCTCCCTCCTACGAGCAGTACTTC	CASSLEDSPSYEQYF
-	TRBV12-3/TRBV12-4	-	TRBJ1-2	TGTGCCAGCAAGCGGGACGGCAACTATGGCTACACCTTC	CASKRDGNYGYTF
-	TRBV6-5	TRBD1	TRBJ2-5	TGTGCCAGCAGTTGGACAGGGGGCGTCGAGACCCAGTACTTC	CASSWTGGVETQYF
few	TRBV7-2	-	TRBJ1-2	TGTGCCAGCAGCTTAGTCAGGGTTGACTATGGCTACACCTTC	CASSLVRVDYGYTF
few	TRBV19	TRBD2	TRBJ2-1	TGTGCCACCCAACCGGGGGCTAGCGGGGTTTACAATGAGCAGTTCTTC	CATQPGASGVYNEQFF
-	TRBV5-4	-	TRBJ2-3	TGTGCCAGCAGCCCGTGGGAAGGAGGGCCATCCACAGATACGCAGTATTTT	CASSPWEGGPSTDTQYF